One and the same sample provided the 13 T cell receptor beta chains below, sequenced in a study of control samples from healthy donors and cancer patients. Repertoires were generated with immunoSEQ multiplex PCR, while TCRdb's copy carries only in-frame clones and drops some. The table records 85,000 to 100,000 clones, 82% of them present only once. Specimen: blood. The receptors come from a man aged 60-69 years in good health.

The chain employs TRBV7-9 and TRBJ2-5, with D perhaps matching TRBD2 (5 bases). The V gene's germline CDR1 is SEHNR and CDR2 FQNEAQ (reference sequence). The CDR3 runs 12 residues. Trimming took 8 bases from V and 2 from J, leaving 9 bases between them. The CDR3 nucleotides read TGTGCCAGCGGACTCGAGCAAGAGACCCAGTACTTC. Protein product: CASGLEQETQYF.

This chain links TRBV5-5 with TRBJ1-2, with 7 bases matching TRBD1. CDR1 and CDR2 from the germline V gene are SGHKS and YYEKEE (reference sequence). Trimming took 0 bases from V and 1 from J; bases not matched to a gene: 6. The CDR3 runs 16 residues. The CDR3 nucleotides are TGTGCCAGCAGCTTGGGCCCGACAGGGATTAACTATGGCTACACCTTC. Translation gives CASSLGPTGINYGYTF. Variable domain in full (rest from reference TRBV5-5 and TRBJ1-2): DAGVTQSPTHLIKTRGQQVTLRCSPISGHKSVSWYQQVLGQGPQFIFQYYEKEERGRGNFPDRFSARQFPNYSSELNVNALLLGDSALYLCASSLGPTGINYGYTFGSGTRLTVV.

This sequence joins TRBV9 and TRBJ2-2; no definite D call. CDR1 is SGDLS and CDR2 is YYNGEE in the germline V gene. V gave up 0 bases and J gave up 9 bases, with 12 bases separating them. The CDR3 is made up of 14 amino acids. The CDR3 nucleotides are TGTGCCAGCAGCGTAGAAGCCTCAGCCCGGGAGCTGTTTTTT. Amino acids: CASSVEASARELFF.

The chain recombines TRBV29-1 with TRBJ2-3; D is unclear. Germline values: CDR1 SQVTM, CDR2 ANQGSEA. CDR3 length: 11 amino acids. The germline V and J ends were trimmed by 6 bases and 0 bases, with 4 bases remaining between them. CDR3 amino acids: CSVQSTDTQYF. The DNA for the CDR3 is TGCAGCGTGCAGAGCACAGATACGCAGTATTTT.

The genes are TRBV6-1 and TRBJ1-4, with 7 nucleotides matching TRBD1. Germline-derived CDR1 and CDR2 are MNHNS and SASEGT. This CDR3 region has 15 residues. The junction had 5 bases not matched to a gene; V was cut back by 0 bases and J by 7 bases. The CDR3: CASSEALSGGEKLFF. CDR3 nucleotide sequence: TGTGCCAGCAGTGAAGCTTTGTCAGGGGGTGAAAAACTGTTTTTT.

The chain recombines TRBV6-5 with TRBJ2-7, with D possibly called TRBD1 or TRBD2 (6 bases each). Trimming shortened V by 11 bases and J by 4 bases, and 18 bases separated the two germline ends. The CDR3 spans 13 residues. Germline-derived CDR1 and CDR2 are MNHEY and SVGAGI. The CDR3 DNA is TGTGCCGGAGGGCGACAGGACGGGTACGAGCAGTACTTC. Its protein product is CAGGRQDGYEQYF.

The chain is built from TRBV6-5 and TRBJ2-2, with D hard to call. This CDR3 has 15 residues. Germline assignment: CDR1 MNHEY and CDR2 SVGAGI. Trimming stripped 0 bases from V and 6 bases from J, with 11 bases between. CDR3 protein: CASSYSPREAGELFF. The DNA for the CDR3 is TGTGCCAGCAGTTACTCCCCTCGCGAGGCCGGGGAGCTGTTTTTT.

The chain carries TRBV4-2 and TRBJ2-7, with TRBD1 as a possible D gene (5 bases). Trimming removed 6 bases at V and 1 base at J, with 10 bases between. The CDR3 runs to 13 residues. Germline V CDR1 and CDR2: LGHNA, YNFKEQ. The CDR3, as DNA: TGTGCCAGCAGACAGACAGATTCCTACGAGCAGTACTTC. Translating gives CASRQTDSYEQYF.

The V call is TRBV19, the J call TRBJ2-7, with 9 bases aligning to TRBD1. Germline V CDR1 and CDR2: LNHDA, SQIVND (reference sequence). Losses at the gene ends were 9 bases for V and 3 bases for J; bases not matched to a gene: 12. The CDR3 extends over 15 amino acids. CDR3 amino acids: CASSAPGTGYYEQYF. The CDR3 region has the DNA TGTGCCAGCTCCGCGCCCGGGACAGGGTACTACGAGCAGTACTTC.

This clone was observed a few times. The rearrangement joins TRBV7-9 to TRBJ1-2; 10 nucleotides agree with TRBD1. V lost 5 bases and J lost 4; bases outside the gene matches: 4. Germline CDR1 SEHNR, CDR2 FQNEAQ (reference sequence). The CDR3 loop spans 14 amino acids. DNA for the CDR3: TGTGCCAGCAGCCGGGGACAGGGGCCCTATGGCTACACCTTC. As protein: CASSRGQGPYGYTF.

The V gene is TRBV10-1, the J gene TRBJ2-7; the D gene could be TRBD1 or TRBD2 (5 bases each). This CDR3 is 13 amino acids long. The germline V and J ends were trimmed by 3 bases and 6 bases, with 12 bases remaining between them. Germline CDR1 and CDR2: WNHNN and SYGVQD (reference sequence). The CDR3 DNA is TGCGCCAGCAGTGATCCGGGGCCGGGCGAGCAGTACTTC. Protein sequence: CASSDPGPGEQYF.

For the CDR3, the DNA is TGTGCCAGCAGTTACTCTGTGCTGGGAGGTAACACTGAAGCTTTCTTT. It encodes CASSYSVLGGNTEAFF. The chain joins TRBV6-5 to TRBJ1-1; the D is unclear. The CDR3 is made up of 16 amino acids. With 0 bases removed from V and 2 bases from J, the gap between germline ends came to 13 bases. Per the germline V gene, CDR1 is MNHEY and CDR2 is SVGAGI.

This clone was observed at least ten times. V gene TRBV5-1 combines with J gene TRBJ1-1; D uncertain. The CDR3 contains 16 residues. CDR1 is SGHRS, CDR2 YFSETQ, per germline. Trimming stripped 4 bases from V and 3 bases from J, with 19 bases between. CDR3 loop: CASSRTLVGEDTEAFF. The CDR3, as DNA: TGCGCCAGCAGCCGTACATTGGTCGGGGAGGACACTGAAGCTTTCTTT.